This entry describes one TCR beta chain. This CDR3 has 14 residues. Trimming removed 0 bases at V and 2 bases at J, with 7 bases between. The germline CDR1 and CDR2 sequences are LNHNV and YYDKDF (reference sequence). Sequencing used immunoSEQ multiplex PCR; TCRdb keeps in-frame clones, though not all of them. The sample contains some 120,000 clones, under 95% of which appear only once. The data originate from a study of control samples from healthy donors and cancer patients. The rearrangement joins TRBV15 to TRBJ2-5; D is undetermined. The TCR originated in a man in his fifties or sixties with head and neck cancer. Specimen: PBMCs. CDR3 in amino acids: CATSRENRQETQYF. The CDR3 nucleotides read TGTGCCACCAGCAGAGAAAACAGACAAGAGACCCAGTACTTC.